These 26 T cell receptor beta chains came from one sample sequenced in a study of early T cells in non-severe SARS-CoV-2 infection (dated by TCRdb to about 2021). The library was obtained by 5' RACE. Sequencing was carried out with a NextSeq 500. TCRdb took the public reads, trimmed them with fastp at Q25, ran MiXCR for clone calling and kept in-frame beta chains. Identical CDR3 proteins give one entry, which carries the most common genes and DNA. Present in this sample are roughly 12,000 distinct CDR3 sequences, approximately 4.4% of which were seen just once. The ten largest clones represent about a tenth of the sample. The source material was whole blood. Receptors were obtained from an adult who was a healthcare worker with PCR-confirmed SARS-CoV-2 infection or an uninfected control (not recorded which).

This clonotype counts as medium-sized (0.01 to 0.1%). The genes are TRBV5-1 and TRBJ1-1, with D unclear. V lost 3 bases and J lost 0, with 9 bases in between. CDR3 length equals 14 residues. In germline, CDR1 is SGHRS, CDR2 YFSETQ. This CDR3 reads CASSSVGMNTEAFF. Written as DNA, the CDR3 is TGCGCCAGCAGCTCCGTCGGGATGAACACTGAAGCTTTCTTT.

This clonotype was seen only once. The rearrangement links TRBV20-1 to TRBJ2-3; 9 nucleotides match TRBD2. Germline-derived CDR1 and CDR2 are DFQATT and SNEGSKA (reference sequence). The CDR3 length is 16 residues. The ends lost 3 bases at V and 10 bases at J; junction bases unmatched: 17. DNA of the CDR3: TGCAGTGCTAGGGACCCTATAGCGGGGGCCTACGTATCGCAGTATTTT. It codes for CSARDPIAGAYVSQYF.

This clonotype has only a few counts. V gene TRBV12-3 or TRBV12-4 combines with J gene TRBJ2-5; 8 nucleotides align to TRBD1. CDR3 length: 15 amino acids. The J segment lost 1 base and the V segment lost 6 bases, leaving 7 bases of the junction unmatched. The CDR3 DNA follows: TGTGCCAGCAGGAAGGACAGGGTGTCCCAAGAGACCCAGTACTTC. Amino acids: CASRKDRVSQETQYF.

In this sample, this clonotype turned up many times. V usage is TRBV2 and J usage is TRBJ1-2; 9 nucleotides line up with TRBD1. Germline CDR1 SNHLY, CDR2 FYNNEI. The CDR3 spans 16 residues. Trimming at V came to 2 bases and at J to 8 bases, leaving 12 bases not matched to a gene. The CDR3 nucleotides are TGTGCCAGCAGTGAAACACAGGGGGCGGTCGGAAACGGCTACACCTTC. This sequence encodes CASSETQGAVGNGYTF.

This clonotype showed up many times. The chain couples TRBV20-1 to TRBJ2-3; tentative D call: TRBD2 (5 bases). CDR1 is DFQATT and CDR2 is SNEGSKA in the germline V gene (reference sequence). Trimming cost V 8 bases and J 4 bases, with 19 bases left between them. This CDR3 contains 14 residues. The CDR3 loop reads CSPLGGQVADTQYF. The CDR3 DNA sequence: TGCAGTCCCCTCGGAGGTCAGGTGGCAGATACGCAGTATTTT.

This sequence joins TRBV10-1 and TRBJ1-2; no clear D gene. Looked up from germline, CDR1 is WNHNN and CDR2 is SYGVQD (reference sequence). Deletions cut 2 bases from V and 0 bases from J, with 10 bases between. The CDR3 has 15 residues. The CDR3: CASSEIRGSNYGYTF. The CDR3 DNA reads TGCGCCAGCAGTGAGATCCGGGGATCTAACTATGGCTACACCTTC.

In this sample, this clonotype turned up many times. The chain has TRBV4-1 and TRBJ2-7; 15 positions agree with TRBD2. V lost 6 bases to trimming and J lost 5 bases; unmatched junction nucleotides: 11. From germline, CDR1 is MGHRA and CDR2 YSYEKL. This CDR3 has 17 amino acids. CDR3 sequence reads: CASRPGLAGGKSNEQYF. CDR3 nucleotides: TGCGCCAGCAGACCGGGACTAGCGGGGGGCAAGTCTAACGAGCAGTACTTC.

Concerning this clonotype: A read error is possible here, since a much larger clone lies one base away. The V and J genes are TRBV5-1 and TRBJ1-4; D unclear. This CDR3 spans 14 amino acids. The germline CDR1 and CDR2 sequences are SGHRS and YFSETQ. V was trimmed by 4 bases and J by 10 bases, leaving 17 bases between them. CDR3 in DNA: TGCGCCAGCAGCCTGGACGGACGGGATGGAAAACTGTTTTTT. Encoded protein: CASSLDGRDGKLFF.

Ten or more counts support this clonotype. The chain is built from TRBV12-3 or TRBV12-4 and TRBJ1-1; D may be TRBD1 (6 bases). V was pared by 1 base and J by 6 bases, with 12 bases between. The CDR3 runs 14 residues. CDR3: CASSLVPRGPEAFF. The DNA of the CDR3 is TGTGCCAGCAGTTTAGTGCCCAGGGGCCCTGAAGCTTTCTTT.

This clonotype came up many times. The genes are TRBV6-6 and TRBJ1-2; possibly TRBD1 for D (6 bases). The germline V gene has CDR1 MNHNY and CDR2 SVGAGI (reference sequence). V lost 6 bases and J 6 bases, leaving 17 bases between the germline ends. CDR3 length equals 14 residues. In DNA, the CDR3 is TGTGCCAGCAGCCATCGACGGGGGGCAGATGGCTACACCTTC. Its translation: CASSHRRGADGYTF.

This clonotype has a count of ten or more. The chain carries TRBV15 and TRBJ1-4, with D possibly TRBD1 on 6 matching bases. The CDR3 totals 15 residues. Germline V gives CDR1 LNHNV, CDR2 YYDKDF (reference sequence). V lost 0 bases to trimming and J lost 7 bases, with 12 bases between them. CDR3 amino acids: CATSRDGGPSEKLFF. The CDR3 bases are TGTGCCACCAGCAGAGATGGGGGCCCCTCTGAAAAACTGTTTTTT.

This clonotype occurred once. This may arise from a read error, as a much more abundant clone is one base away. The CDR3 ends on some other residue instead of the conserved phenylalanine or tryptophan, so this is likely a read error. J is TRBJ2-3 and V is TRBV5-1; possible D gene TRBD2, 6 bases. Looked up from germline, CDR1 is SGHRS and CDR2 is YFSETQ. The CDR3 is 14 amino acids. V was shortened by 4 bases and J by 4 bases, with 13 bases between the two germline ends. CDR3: CASSLRPGADTQYV. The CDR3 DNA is TGCGCCAGCAGCCTACGACCGGGGGCAGATACGCAGTATGTT.

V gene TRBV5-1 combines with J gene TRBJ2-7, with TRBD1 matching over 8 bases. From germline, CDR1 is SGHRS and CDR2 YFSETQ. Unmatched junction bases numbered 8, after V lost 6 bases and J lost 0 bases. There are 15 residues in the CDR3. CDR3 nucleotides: TGCGCCAGCACTATGGAGACAGGGGCCTCCTACGAGCAGTACTTC. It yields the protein CASTMETGASYEQYF.

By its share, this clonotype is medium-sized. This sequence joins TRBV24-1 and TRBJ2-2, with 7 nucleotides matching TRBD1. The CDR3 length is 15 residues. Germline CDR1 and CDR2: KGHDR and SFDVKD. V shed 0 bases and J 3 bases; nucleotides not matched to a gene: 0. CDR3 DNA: TGTGCCACCAGTGATTTGGGGACAGACACCGGGGAGCTGTTTTTT. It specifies CATSDLGTDTGELFF.

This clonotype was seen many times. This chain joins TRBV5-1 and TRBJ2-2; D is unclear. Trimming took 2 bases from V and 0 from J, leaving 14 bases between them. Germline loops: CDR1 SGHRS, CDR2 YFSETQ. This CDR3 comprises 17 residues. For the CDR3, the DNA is TGCGCCAGCAGCTTCCTCTTTGGCGGAACGAACACCGGGGAGCTGTTTTTT. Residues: CASSFLFGGTNTGELFF.

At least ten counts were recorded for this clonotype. CDR3 sequence reads: CASSLAWGNTGELFF. Here the CDR3 DNA reads TGTGCCAGCAGCTTAGCATGGGGGAACACCGGGGAGCTGTTTTTT. The chain uses TRBV11-3 and TRBJ2-2; D ambiguous. V was clipped by 1 base and J by 1 base, with 7 bases between them. The germline gives CDR1 SGHNT, CDR2 YENEEA. The CDR3 runs 15 residues. Full variable domain (remainder filled in from reference TRBV11-3 and TRBJ2-2): EAGVVQSPRYKIIEKKQPVAFWCNPISGHNTLYWYLQNLGQGPELLIRYENEEAVDDSQLPKDRFSAERLKGVDSTLKIQPAELGDSAVYLCASSLAWGNTGELFFGEGSRLTVL.

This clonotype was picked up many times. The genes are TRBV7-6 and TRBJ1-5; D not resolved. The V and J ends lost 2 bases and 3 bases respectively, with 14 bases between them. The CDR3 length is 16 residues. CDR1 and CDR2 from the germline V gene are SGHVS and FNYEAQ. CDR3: CASSLLGGFDNQPQHF. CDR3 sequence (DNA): TGTGCCAGCAGCTTACTCGGCGGGTTTGACAATCAGCCCCAGCATTTT.

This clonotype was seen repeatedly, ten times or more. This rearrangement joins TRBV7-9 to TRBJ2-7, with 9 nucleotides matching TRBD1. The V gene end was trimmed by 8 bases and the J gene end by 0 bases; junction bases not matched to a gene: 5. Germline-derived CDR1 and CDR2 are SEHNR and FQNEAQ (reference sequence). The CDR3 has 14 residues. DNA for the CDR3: TGTGCCAGCTGGAGACAGGGGGACTCCTACGAGCAGTACTTC. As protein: CASWRQGDSYEQYF.

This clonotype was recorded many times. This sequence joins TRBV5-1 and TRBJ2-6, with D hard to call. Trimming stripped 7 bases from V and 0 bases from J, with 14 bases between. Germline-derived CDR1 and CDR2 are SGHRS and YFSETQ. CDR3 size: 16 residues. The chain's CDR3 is CASHLEKGSGANVLTF. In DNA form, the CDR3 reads TGCGCCAGCCATCTTGAAAAGGGCTCTGGGGCCAACGTCCTGACTTTC. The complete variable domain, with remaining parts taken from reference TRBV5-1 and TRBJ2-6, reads KAGVTQTPRYLIKTRGQQVTLSCSPISGHRSVSWYQQTPGQGLQFLFEYFSETQRNKGNFPGRFSGRQFSNSRSEMNVSTLELGDSALYLCASHLEKGSGANVLTFGAGSRLTVL.

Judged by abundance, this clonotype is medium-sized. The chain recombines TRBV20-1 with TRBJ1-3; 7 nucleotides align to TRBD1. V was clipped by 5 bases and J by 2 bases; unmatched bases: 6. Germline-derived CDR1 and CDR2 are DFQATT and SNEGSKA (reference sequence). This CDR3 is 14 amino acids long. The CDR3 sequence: CSAQDRVAGNTIYF. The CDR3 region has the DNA TGCAGTGCTCAAGACAGGGTGGCTGGAAACACCATATATTTT.

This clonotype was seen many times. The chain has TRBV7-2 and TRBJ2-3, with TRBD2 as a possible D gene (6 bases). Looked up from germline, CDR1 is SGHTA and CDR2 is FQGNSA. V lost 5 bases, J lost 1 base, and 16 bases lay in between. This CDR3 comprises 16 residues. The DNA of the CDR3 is TGTGCCAGCAGCCCCGGGGGACTGAGGGGCACAGATACGCAGTATTTT. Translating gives CASSPGGLRGTDTQYF.

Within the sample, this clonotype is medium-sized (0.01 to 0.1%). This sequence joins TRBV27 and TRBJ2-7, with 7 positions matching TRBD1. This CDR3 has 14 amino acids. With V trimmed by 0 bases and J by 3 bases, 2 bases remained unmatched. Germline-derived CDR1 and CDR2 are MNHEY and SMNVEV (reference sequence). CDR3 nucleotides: TGTGCCAGCAGTTTATCGGGGACAGACTACGAGCAGTACTTC. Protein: CASSLSGTDYEQYF.

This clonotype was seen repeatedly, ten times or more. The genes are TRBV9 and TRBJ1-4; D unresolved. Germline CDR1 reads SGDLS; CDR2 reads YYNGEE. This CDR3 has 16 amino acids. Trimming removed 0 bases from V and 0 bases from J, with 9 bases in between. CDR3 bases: TGTGCCAGCAGCGTAGACAACGGTGCAACTAATGAAAAACTGTTTTTT. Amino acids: CASSVDNGATNEKLFF.

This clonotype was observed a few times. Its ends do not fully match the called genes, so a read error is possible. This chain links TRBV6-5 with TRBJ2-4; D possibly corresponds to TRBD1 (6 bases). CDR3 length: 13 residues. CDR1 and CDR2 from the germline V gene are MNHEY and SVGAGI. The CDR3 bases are TGTGTCAGCAGCCGTACAGGGAGCAGCATTCAGTACTTC. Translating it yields CVSSRTGSSIQYF.

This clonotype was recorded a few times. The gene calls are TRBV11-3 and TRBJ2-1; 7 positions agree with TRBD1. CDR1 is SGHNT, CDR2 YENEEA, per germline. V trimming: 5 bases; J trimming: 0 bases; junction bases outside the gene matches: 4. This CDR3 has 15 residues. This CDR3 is CASSQTGSSYNEQFF. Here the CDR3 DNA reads TGTGCCAGCAGCCAGACAGGGAGCTCCTACAATGAGCAGTTCTTC.

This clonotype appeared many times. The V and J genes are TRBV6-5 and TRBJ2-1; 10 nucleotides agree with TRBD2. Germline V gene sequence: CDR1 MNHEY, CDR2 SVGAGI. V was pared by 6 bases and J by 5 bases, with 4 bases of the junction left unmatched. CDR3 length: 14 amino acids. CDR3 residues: CASSPSGRNNEQFF. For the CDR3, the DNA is TGTGCCAGCAGCCCTAGCGGGAGAAACAATGAGCAGTTCTTC.